This T cell receptor beta chain was documented in a study of blood T cells in healthy people across ages (dated by TCRdb to 2014 to 2015). About the investigation overall: Template switching captured roughly one uniquely barcoded TCR beta cDNA molecule per two T cells in model experiments. Using the same blood draw, the study looked at two additional independent replicas of 1 million unique cDNA reads for two donors, one aged 18 to 30 and the other aged 80 or older. Donors were grouped into four age groups: young (average 16 years), middle-aged (around 39), aged (around 56) and long-lived (around 80). The study measured age-related changes in TCR beta repertoire diversity using deep sequencing normalized with unique cDNA molecular identifiers. Results the study describes overall, beyond this receptor: Observed TCR beta diversity per million T cells fell roughly linearly with age, and a significant reduction was already apparent by age around 39. A strong correlation was found between observed TCR beta diversity and the percentage of naive T cells measured by flow cytometry. Because profiling used bulk unsorted PBMCs, naive and antigen-experienced compartments could not be compared conclusively. The CMV infection status of donors was not known, potentially confounding age-related changes in expanded clonotypes. The long-lived group showed more naive CD4+ T cells, fewer expanded clones and increased TCR diversity than the aged group, suggesting age selection. Total diversity estimates from one million sequenced T cells were considered lower bounds and underestimates.

The library was generated by 5' RACE. Reads for this sample came from an Illumina HiSeq 2500. The second PCR ran for roughly 7 to 11 cycles and used a J-beta primer mix along with a sample-barcoded 5' primer. A template-switch 5' adaptor carrying 12 random nucleotides introduced a unique molecular identifier onto each TCR beta cDNA molecule. At least 3 million CDR3-containing paired-end reads were obtained from each sample. First-strand cDNA synthesis was performed from all RNA using the Mint cDNA synthesis kit, with priming by a TRBC-specific oligonucleotide. All cDNA was treated with uracil-DNA glycosylase and then went through a first 18-cycle PCR with the universal primers M1SS and BC2_uni_R. The source study handled its data this way. For normalization, 1 million high-quality reads were randomly selected from each sample, with every read carrying a distinct molecular identifier. Instead of being binned into consensus sequences, reads with shared molecular identifiers were discarded. MiTCR, with a Q25 quality threshold and the strictest error-elimination algorithm, was used for CDR3 identification, clonotype clustering and error correction. A nonparametric unseen species model with Euler transformation was used to estimate lower-bound total TCR beta diversity. TCRdb ran its own pipeline on the public reads, namely fastp trimming at Q25 and MiXCR clone calling, and kept in-frame beta chains. For every CDR3 protein sequence, its rows merge into one entry that carries the most common genes and DNA. The V and J calls were determined by TCRdb, not by the authors. Here the sample has some 930,000 distinct CDR3 sequences; about 27% occur a single time. Clones ranked in the top ten supply roughly 10% of the sample.

The roughly 39 donors, aged 6 to 90 years, were systemically healthy Caucasian individuals from Russia. Each donor gave 8 to 10 milliliters of peripheral blood, drawn into EDTA-treated Vacutainer tubes. Ficoll-Paque density-gradient centrifugation was used to isolate PBMCs, with at least 7 million obtained per sample. Trizol reagent was used to extract total RNA from the PBMCs, yielding at least 5.5 micrograms per sample. Naive CD45RAhigh/CD27high T cell percentages were measured by flow cytometry on a PBMC aliquot from every donor. According to the germline V gene (reference sequence), CDR1 reads PRHDT and CDR2 reads FYEKMQ. From its cysteine to its phenylalanine, the CDR3 spans 13 amino acids. Only CDR3 DNA remains: 39 bases, in frame from the first base. About this clonotype: The target of this receptor is not known. A much larger clone differs by one base, so this may be a read error.

These sequences were also reported in another study, on T cells of mothers and their children. That second report states: Nine systemically healthy Caucasian individuals, comprising three mothers and their six children, were included as donors. cDNA synthesis consumed the entire amount of extracted RNA, loaded at around 1.5 ug RNA in each 15 ul reaction. Sample barcodes and 2-4 random nucleotides were added via the M1S primer in the second PCR. More than 9.5 million TCR beta CDR3 reads were obtained from each mother, and approximately 3 million reads were obtained from each child. TCR recombination output is similarly shaped by thymic selection in related and unrelated pairs, with a minor effect exerted by inherited differences. Normalized repertoire overlap was always found to be slightly, but never significantly, higher in related mother-child pairs than in unrelated mother-child pairs. No persistent microchimeric T cell clones were found, with a detection sensitivity of around 100 clones per million clonotypes. The study used deep NGS to compare TCR beta repertoires of mothers and children, seeking features distinguishing related mother-child pairs from unrelated individuals. Mothers averaged roughly 36 +/- 4 years of age and children averaged roughly 12 +/- 4 years. After adapter ligation with NEBNext reagents, the libraries were sequenced on Illumina HiSeq 2000 with 100+100 nt paired-end reads. Mother and child libraries were prepared a month apart and sequenced in separate runs to prevent cross-contamination. For each donor, between roughly 500,000 and 2,200,000 distinct TCR beta clonotypes were identified. Naive TCR beta clonotypes were estimated from low-frequency clonotypes matched to each donor's FACS-determined naive share, without sorting.

This TCR derives from a woman in her 40s in good health. Sequencing used blood. This sequence uses TRBV13 and TRBJ1-1; 7 bases in between match TRBD1. The CDR3 region reads CASSLKGATGAFF. The DNA is as follows: TGTGCCAGCAGCTTAAAGGGGGCCACTGGAGCTTTCTTT. Reference TRBV13 and TRBJ1-1 proteins supply the regions before and after the CDR3; the full variable domain is: AAGVIQSPRHLIKEKRETATLKCYPIPRHDTVYWYQQGPGQDPQFLISFYEKMQSDKGSIPDRFSAQQFSDYHSELNMSSLELGDSALYFCASSLKGATGAFFGQGTRLTVV.